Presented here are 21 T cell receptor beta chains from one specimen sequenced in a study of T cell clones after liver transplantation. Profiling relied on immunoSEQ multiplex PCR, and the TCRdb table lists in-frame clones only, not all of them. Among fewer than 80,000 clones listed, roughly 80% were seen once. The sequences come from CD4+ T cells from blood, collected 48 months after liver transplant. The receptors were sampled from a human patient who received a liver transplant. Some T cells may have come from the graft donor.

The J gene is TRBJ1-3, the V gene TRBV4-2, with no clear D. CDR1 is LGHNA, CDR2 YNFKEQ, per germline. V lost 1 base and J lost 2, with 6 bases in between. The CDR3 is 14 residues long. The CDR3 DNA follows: TGTGCCAGCAGCCAAGTAAGGGCTGGAAACACCATATATTTT. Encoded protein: CASSQVRAGNTIYF.

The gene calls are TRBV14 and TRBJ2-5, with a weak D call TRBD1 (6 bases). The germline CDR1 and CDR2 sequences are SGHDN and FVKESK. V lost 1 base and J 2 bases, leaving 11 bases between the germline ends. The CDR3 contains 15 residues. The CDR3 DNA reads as TGTGCCAGCAGCCAAGGACAGGTACGACAAGAGACCCAGTACTTC. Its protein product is CASSQGQVRQETQYF. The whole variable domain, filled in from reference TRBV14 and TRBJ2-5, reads EAGVTQFPSHSVIEKGQTVTLRCDPISGHDNLYWYRRVMGKEIKFLLHFVKESKQDESGMPNNRFLAERTGGTYSTLKVQPAELEDSGVYFCASSQGQVRQETQYFGPGTRLLVL.

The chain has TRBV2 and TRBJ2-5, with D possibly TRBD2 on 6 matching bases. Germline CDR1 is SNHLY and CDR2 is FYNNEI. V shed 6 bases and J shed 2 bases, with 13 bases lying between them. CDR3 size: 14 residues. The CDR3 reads CASSTWGGQETQYF. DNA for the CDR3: TGTGCCAGCAGCACATGGGGAGGACAAGAGACCCAGTACTTC.

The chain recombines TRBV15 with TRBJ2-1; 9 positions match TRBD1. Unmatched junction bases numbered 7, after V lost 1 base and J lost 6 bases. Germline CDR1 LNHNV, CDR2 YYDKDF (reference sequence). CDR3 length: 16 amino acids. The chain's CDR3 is CATSRARDRAFNEQFF. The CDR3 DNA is TGTGCCACCAGCAGAGCCCGGGACAGGGCATTCAATGAGCAGTTCTTC.

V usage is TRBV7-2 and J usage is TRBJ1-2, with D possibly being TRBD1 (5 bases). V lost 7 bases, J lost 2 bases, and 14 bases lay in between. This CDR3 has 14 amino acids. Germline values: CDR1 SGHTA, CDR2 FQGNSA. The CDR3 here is CASNAPQGNYGYTF. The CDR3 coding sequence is TGTGCCAGCAACGCGCCCCAGGGCAACTATGGCTACACCTTC.

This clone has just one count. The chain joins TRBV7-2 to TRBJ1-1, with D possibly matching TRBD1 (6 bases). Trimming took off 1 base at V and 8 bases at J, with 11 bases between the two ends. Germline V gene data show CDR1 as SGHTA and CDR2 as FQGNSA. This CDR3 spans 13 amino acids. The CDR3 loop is CASSLESRGEAFF. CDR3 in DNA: TGTGCCAGCAGCTTAGAGTCAAGGGGGGAAGCTTTCTTT. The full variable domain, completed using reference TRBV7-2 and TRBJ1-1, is GAGVSQSPSNKVTEKGKDVELRCDPISGHTALYWYRQSLGQGLEFLIYFQGNSAPDKSGLPSDRFSAERTGGSVSTLTIQRTQQEDSAVYLCASSLESRGEAFFGQGTRLTVV.

The CDR3 DNA is TGTGCCACCCTGACAGGGGTGGTCTCGGATTTTAGCACCGGGGAGCTGTTTTTT. As protein: CATLTGVVSDFSTGELFF. This rearrangement joins TRBV10-3 to TRBJ2-2; 8 bases are a match to TRBD1. CDR3 length equals 18 residues. The J segment lost 4 bases and the V segment lost 10 bases, leaving 20 bases of the junction unmatched. Germline CDR1 and CDR2: ENHRY and SYGVKD.

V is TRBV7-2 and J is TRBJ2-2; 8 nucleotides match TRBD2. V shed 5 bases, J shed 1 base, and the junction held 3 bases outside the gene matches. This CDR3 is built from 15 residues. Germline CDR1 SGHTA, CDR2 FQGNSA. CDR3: CASSPGGLNTGELFF. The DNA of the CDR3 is TGTGCCAGCAGCCCGGGGGGGTTGAACACCGGGGAGCTGTTTTTT.

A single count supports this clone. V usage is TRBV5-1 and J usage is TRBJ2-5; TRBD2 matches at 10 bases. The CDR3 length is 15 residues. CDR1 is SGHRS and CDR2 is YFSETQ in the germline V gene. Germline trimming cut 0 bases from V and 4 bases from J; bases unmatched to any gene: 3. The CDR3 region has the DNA TGCGCCAGCAGCTTGGTAGCGGGAGGTGGAGAGACCCAGTACTTC. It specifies CASSLVAGGGETQYF.

CDR3 loop: CASSDTRRGDGYTF. CDR3 bases: TGTGCCAGCAGTGATACCCGCAGGGGCGATGGCTACACCTTC. The genes are TRBV2 and TRBJ1-2, with D maybe TRBD1 (6 bases). Germline lookup yields CDR1 SNHLY and CDR2 FYNNEI. V lost 3 bases and J 6 bases, leaving 14 bases between the germline ends. The CDR3 has 14 residues.

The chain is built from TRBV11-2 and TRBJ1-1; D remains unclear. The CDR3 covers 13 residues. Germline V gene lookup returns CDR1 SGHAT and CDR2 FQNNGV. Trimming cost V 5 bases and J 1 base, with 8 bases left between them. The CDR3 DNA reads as TGTGCCAGCAGCAAGGAGAGGAACACTGAAGCTTTCTTT. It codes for CASSKERNTEAFF. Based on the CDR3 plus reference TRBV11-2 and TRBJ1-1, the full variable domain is EAGVAQSPRYKIIEKRQSVAFWCNPISGHATLYWYQQILGQGPKLLIQFQNNGVVDDSQLPKDRFSAERLKGVDSTLKIQPAKLEDSAVYLCASSKERNTEAFFGQGTRLTVV.

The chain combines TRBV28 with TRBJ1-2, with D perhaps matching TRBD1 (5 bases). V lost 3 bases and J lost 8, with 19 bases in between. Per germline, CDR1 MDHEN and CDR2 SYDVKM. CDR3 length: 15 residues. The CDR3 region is CASSLTGTPTRGYTF. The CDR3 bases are TGTGCCAGCAGTTTGACCGGGACTCCAACGCGGGGCTACACCTTC.

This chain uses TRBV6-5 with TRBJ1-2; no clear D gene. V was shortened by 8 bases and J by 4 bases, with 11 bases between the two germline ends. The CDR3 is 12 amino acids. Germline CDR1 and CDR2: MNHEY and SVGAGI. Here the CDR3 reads CASFKVIYGYTF. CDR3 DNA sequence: TGTGCCAGCTTTAAGGTTATCTATGGCTACACCTTC.

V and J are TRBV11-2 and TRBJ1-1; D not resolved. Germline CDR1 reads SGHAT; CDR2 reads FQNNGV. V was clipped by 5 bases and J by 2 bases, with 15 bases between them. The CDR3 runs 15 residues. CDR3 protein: CASSPPGRINTEAFF. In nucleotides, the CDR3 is TGTGCCAGCAGCCCGCCGGGCCGAATAAACACTGAAGCTTTCTTT. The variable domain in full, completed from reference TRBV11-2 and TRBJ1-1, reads EAGVAQSPRYKIIEKRQSVAFWCNPISGHATLYWYQQILGQGPKLLIQFQNNGVVDDSQLPKDRFSAERLKGVDSTLKIQPAKLEDSAVYLCASSPPGRINTEAFFGQGTRLTVV.

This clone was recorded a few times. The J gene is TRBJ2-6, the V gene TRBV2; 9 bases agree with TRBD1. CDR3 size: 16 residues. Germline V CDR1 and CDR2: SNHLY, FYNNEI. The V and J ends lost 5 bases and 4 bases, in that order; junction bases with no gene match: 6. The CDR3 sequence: CASSLQGARGANVLTF. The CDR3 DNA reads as TGTGCCAGCAGTCTACAGGGGGCGCGCGGGGCCAACGTCCTGACTTTC.

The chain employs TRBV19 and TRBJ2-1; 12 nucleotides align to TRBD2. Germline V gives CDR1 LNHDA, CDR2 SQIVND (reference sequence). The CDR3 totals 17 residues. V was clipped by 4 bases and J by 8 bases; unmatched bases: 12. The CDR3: CASSTRLAGARVDEQFF. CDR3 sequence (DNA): TGTGCCAGTAGTACCCGACTAGCGGGAGCTAGGGTTGATGAGCAGTTCTTC.

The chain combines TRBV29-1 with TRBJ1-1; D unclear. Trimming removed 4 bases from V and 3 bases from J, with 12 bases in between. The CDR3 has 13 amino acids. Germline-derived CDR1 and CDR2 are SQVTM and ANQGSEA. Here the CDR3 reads CSVGGVGDTEAFF. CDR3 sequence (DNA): TGCAGCGTTGGAGGCGTGGGTGACACTGAAGCTTTCTTT.

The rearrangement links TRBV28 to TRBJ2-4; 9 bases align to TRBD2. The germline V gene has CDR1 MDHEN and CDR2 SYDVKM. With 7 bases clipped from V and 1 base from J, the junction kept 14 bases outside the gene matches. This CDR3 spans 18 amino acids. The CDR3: CASTTDLREGRAKNIQYF. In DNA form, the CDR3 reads TGTGCCAGCACCACGGATTTGCGGGAGGGCCGGGCCAAAAACATTCAGTACTTC.

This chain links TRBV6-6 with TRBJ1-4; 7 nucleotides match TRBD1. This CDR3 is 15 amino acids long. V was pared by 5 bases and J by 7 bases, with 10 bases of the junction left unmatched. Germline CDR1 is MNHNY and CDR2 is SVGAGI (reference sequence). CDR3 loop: CASSQNRGDVEKLFF. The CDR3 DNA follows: TGTGCCAGCAGTCAGAACAGGGGAGATGTTGAAAAACTGTTTTTT.

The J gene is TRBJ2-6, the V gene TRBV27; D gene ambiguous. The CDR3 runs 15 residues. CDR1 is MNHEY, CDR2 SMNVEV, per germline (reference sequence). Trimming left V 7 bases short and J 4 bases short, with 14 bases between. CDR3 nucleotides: TGTGCCAGCACTTCCCCCAGCGCCGGGGCCAACGTCCTGACTTTC. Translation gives CASTSPSAGANVLTF. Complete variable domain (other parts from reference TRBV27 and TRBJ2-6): EAQVTQNPRYLITVTGKKLTVTCSQNMNHEYMSWYRQDPGLGLRQIYYSMNVEVTDKGDVPEGYKVSRKEKRNFPLILESPSPNQTSLYFCASTSPSAGANVLTFGAGSRLTVL.

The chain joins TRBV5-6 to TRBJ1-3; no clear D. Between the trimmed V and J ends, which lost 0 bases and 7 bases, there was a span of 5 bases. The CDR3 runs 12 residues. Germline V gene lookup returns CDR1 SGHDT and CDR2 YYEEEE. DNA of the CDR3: TGTGCCAGCAGCTTGGAAAGGAACACCATATATTTT. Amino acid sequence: CASSLERNTIYF. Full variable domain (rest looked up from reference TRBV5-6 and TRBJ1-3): DAGVTQSPTHLIKTRGQQVTLRCSPKSGHDTVSWYQQALGQGPQFIFQYYEEEERQRGNFPDRFSGHQFPNYSSELNVNALLLGDSALYLCASSLERNTIYFGEGSWLTVV.